A single sample gave rise to the 21 T cell receptor beta chains below, sequenced in a study of T cell responses to AZD1222 COVID-19 vaccine. Sequencing used immunoSEQ multiplex PCR; TCRdb keeps in-frame clones, though not all of them. There are some 120,000 clones in the sample; approximately 88% occur only once, and roughly 5.4% lies in the top ten. Material: peripheral blood, obtained on day 0 of AZD1222 vaccination. These TCRs come from an adult in good health.

The chain uses TRBV5-4 and TRBJ1-2; TRBD1 aligns across 7 bases. The length of the CDR3 is 13 residues. From germline, CDR1 is SGHNT and CDR2 YYREEE (reference sequence). J was trimmed by 8 bases and V by 4 bases; bases with no gene match: 8. CDR3 loop: CASSLTGDRGYTF. CDR3 DNA: TGTGCCAGCAGCCTTACAGGGGATCGGGGCTACACCTTC.

In this sample, this clone turned up once. The chain couples TRBV30 to TRBJ1-4; D is unresolved. The CDR3 contains 13 residues. Trimming shortened V by 0 bases and J by 7 bases, and 9 bases separated the two germline ends. Germline CDR1 GTSNPN, CDR2 SVGIG (reference sequence). CDR3 protein: CAWSVRFGEKLFF. The DNA for the CDR3 is TGTGCCTGGAGTGTACGGTTCGGTGAAAAACTGTTTTTT.

This chain uses TRBV6-5 with TRBJ1-2; D unresolved. The CDR3 consists of 13 residues. Germline CDR1 is MNHEY and CDR2 is SVGAGI. Trimming took off 6 bases at V and 3 bases at J, with 11 bases between the two ends. The CDR3 loop reads CASRRQVDYGYTF. The CDR3 bases are TGTGCCAGCAGGCGGCAGGTCGACTATGGCTACACCTTC.

This clone was recorded once. V gene TRBV6-4 combines with J gene TRBJ2-3; D possibly corresponds to TRBD1 (5 bases). The CDR3 length is 14 residues. CDR1 and CDR2 from the germline V gene are MRHNA and SNTAGT. With 6 bases removed from V and 4 bases from J, the gap between germline ends came to 14 bases. The CDR3 nucleotides are TGTGCCAGCAGCCCTGGGGCCATCTCAGATACGCAGTATTTT. Protein product: CASSPGAISDTQYF.

The chain combines TRBV2 with TRBJ1-4, with TRBD1 matching over 9 bases. CDR3 length: 14 amino acids. In germline, CDR1 is SNHLY, CDR2 FYNNEI. V shed 6 bases, J shed 8 bases, and the junction held 7 bases outside the gene matches. CDR3 loop: CASRRTGVGEKLFF. DNA of the CDR3: TGTGCCAGCAGGCGGACAGGGGTCGGGGAAAAACTGTTTTTT.

The chain couples TRBV11-2 to TRBJ2-2; 9 bases are shared with TRBD1. The junction had 3 bases not matched to a gene; V was cut back by 4 bases and J by 3 bases. CDR3 length equals 15 residues. Looked up from germline, CDR1 is SGHAT and CDR2 is FQNNGV. The CDR3: CASSWYRGHTGELFF. The CDR3 nucleotides are TGTGCCAGCAGCTGGTACAGGGGGCACACCGGGGAGCTGTTTTTT. The full variable domain, completed using reference TRBV11-2 and TRBJ2-2, is EAGVAQSPRYKIIEKRQSVAFWCNPISGHATLYWYQQILGQGPKLLIQFQNNGVVDDSQLPKDRFSAERLKGVDSTLKIQPAKLEDSAVYLCASSWYRGHTGELFFGEGSRLTVL.

This clone appeared once. The chain employs TRBV28 and TRBJ2-7; perhaps TRBD2 as D (6 bases). Germline V gene sequence: CDR1 MDHEN, CDR2 SYDVKM. Trimming took 8 bases from V and 4 from J, leaving 12 bases between them. The CDR3 has 12 amino acids. In DNA form, the CDR3 reads TGTGCCAGCGGGCGGGGCAGGTACGAGCAGTACTTC. Protein: CASGRGRYEQYF.

The chain couples TRBV6-2 or TRBV6-3 to TRBJ1-2; 7 positions match TRBD1. V lost 2 bases and J lost 2; bases outside the gene matches: 5. This CDR3 region has 15 residues. The germline gives CDR1 MNHEY, CDR2 SVGEGT. The CDR3 here is CASSYTATGNYGYTF. Written as DNA, the CDR3 is TGTGCCAGCAGTTACACGGCGACAGGGAACTATGGCTACACCTTC.

The rearrangement uses TRBV4-1 and TRBJ2-2; weak D call: TRBD2 (5 bases). CDR1 is MGHRA, CDR2 YSYEKL, per germline. The ends were cut back, 0 bases at V and 5 bases at J, with 7 bases in the middle. CDR3 length equals 14 residues. CDR3 in DNA: TGCGCCAGCAGCCAAGATCCGGGAACCGGGGAGCTGTTTTTT. Residues: CASSQDPGTGELFF.

The chain uses TRBV5-1 and TRBJ1-6; maybe TRBD1 (5 bases). The length of the CDR3 is 14 residues. The germline V gene has CDR1 SGHRS and CDR2 YFSETQ. V was clipped by 4 bases and J by 7 bases, with 12 bases between them. Written as DNA, the CDR3 is TGCGCCAGCAGCCCAGGGATGGGGAATTCACCCCTCCACTTT. This gives the protein CASSPGMGNSPLHF.

This clone came up once. The V and J genes are TRBV4-2 and TRBJ2-1; possibly TRBD2 for D (6 bases). CDR3 length equals 12 residues. V lost 4 bases, J lost 8 bases, and 9 bases lay in between. From germline, CDR1 is LGHNA and CDR2 YNFKEQ. CDR3 coding DNA: TGTGCCAGCAGCCCAACTAGCTATGAGCAGTTCTTC. Encoded protein: CASSPTSYEQFF.

V is TRBV2 and J is TRBJ1-2; 7 positions match TRBD1. The CDR3 runs to 12 residues. With V trimmed by 4 bases and J by 11 bases, 7 bases remained unmatched. Per germline, CDR1 SNHLY and CDR2 FYNNEI. CDR3 sequence: CASSVGTGAYTF. CDR3 in DNA: TGTGCCAGCAGTGTGGGAACAGGGGCTTACACCTTC.

The genes are TRBV7-2 and TRBJ2-2; TRBD2 aligns across 8 bases. The germline gives CDR1 SGHTA, CDR2 FQGNSA. The CDR3 is made up of 15 amino acids. V trimming: 8 bases; J trimming: 0 bases; junction bases outside the gene matches: 5. CDR3 residues: CASVAGGTNTGELFF. In DNA, the CDR3 is TGTGCCAGCGTTGCGGGGGGTACGAACACCGGGGAGCTGTTTTTT.

The V and J genes are TRBV5-1 and TRBJ2-7; 8 bases fit TRBD2. This CDR3 region has 15 residues. J gave up 6 bases and V 0 bases, and 8 bases lay outside the gene matches. Germline V lookup: CDR1 SGHRS, CDR2 YFSETQ. The CDR3 DNA follows: TGCGCCAGCAGCTTGGACGGAACGGGGGGGCGCGAGCAGTACTTC. Its translation: CASSLDGTGGREQYF.

The V and J genes are TRBV3-1 (or the pseudogene TRBV3-2) and TRBJ1-1; TRBD1 might be the D (5 bases). V shed 0 bases and J shed 7 bases, with 12 bases lying between them. In germline, CDR1 is LGHDT, CDR2 YNNKEL (reference sequence). This CDR3 contains 14 residues. The CDR3 nucleotides read TGTGCCAGCAGCCAAGATCGGGGCACAATTGAAGCTTTCTTT. Translation gives CASSQDRGTIEAFF.

CDR3 loop: CASSYSGTGVVNQPQHF. As DNA, the CDR3 is TGTGCCAGCAGTTACTCTGGGACGGGGGTAGTGAATCAGCCCCAGCATTTT. J is TRBJ1-5 and V is TRBV6-2 or TRBV6-3; tentative D call: TRBD1 (5 bases). The CDR3 extends over 17 amino acids. Trimming removed 0 bases from V and 4 bases from J, with 16 bases in between. Germline lookup yields CDR1 MNHEY and CDR2 SVGEGT.

V gene TRBV5-8 combines with J gene TRBJ1-1; no clear D gene. This CDR3 spans 16 amino acids. V was cut by 0 bases and J by 0 bases, with 12 bases left in between. Looked up from germline, CDR1 is SGHTS and CDR2 is YDEGEE. CDR3 loop: CASSLGYGNLNTEAFF. The CDR3 nucleotides read TGTGCCAGCAGCTTGGGGTACGGGAATTTGAACACTGAAGCTTTCTTT.

CDR3 residues: CASSQDLDQNTIYF. For the CDR3, the DNA is TGTGCCAGCAGCCAAGACCTCGACCAAAACACCATATATTTT. The rearrangement links TRBV3-1 (or the pseudogene TRBV3-2) to TRBJ1-3; no reliable D call. CDR1 and CDR2 from the germline V gene are LGHDT and YNNKEL (reference sequence). The CDR3 has 14 residues. Trimming shortened V by 0 bases and J by 6 bases, and 9 bases separated the two germline ends.

Worth noting for this clone: Sequence at one end of the junction differs from germline and may be a read error. The chain links TRBV7-8 to TRBJ2-4; D ambiguous. CDR1 and CDR2 (germline): SGHVS, FQNEAQ. The CDR3 extends over 14 amino acids. The CDR3: CASSLGSPTPPRVF. For the CDR3, the DNA is TGTGCCAGCAGCTTAGGAAGTCCGACTCCCCCACGGGTCTTC.

The chain recombines TRBV7-2 with TRBJ2-7; possibly TRBD2 for D (6 bases). The CDR3 covers 14 residues. Germline V gene sequence: CDR1 SGHTA, CDR2 FQGNSA. Trimming left V 3 bases short and J 3 bases short, with 12 bases between. CDR3 in amino acids: CASSFNGRIYEQYF. CDR3 coding DNA: TGTGCCAGCAGCTTTAATGGGAGGATCTACGAGCAGTACTTC.

The CDR3 nucleotides read TGTGCCAGCTCAAGGAAAGACAGCCCGCTCTATGGCTACACCTTC. This translates into CASSRKDSPLYGYTF. This chain joins TRBV18 and TRBJ1-2, with D perhaps matching TRBD1 (5 bases). V lost 5 bases to trimming and J lost 4 bases, with 17 bases between them. CDR1 KGHSH and CDR2 LQKENI come from the germline V gene. The CDR3 sequence is 15 residues long.